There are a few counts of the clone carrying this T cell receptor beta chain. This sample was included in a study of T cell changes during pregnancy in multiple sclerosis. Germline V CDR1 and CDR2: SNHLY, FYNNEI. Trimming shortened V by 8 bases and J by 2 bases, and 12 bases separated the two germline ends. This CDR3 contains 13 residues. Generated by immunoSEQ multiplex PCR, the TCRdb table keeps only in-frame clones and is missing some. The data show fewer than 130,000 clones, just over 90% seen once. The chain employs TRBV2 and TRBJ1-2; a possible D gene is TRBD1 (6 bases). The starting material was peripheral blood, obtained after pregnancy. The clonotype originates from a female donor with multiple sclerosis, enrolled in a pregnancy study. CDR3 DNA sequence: TGTGCCAGCGTTGGACAGATCAACTATGGCTACACCTTC. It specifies CASVGQINYGYTF.